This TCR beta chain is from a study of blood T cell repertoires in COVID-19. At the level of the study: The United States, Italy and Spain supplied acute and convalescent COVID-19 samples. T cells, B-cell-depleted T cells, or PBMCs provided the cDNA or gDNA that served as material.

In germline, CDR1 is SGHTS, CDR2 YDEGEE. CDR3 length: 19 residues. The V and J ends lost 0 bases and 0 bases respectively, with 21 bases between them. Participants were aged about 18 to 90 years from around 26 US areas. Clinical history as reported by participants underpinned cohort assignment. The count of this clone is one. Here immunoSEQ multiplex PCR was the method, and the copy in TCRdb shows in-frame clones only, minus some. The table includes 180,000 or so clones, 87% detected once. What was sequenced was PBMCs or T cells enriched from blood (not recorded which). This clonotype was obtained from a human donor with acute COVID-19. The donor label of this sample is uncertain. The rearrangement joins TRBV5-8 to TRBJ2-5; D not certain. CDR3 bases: TGTGCCAGCAGCTTGGTTTCTTCAAGAAACACCATGTACCAAGAGACCCAGTACTTC. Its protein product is CASSLVSSRNTMYQETQYF. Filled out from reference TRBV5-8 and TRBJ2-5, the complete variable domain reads EAGVTQSPTHLIKTRGQQATLRCSPISGHTSVYWYQQALGLGLQFLLWYDEGEERNRGNFPPRFSGRQFPNYSSELNVNALELEDSALYLCASSLVSSRNTMYQETQYFGPGTRLLVL.